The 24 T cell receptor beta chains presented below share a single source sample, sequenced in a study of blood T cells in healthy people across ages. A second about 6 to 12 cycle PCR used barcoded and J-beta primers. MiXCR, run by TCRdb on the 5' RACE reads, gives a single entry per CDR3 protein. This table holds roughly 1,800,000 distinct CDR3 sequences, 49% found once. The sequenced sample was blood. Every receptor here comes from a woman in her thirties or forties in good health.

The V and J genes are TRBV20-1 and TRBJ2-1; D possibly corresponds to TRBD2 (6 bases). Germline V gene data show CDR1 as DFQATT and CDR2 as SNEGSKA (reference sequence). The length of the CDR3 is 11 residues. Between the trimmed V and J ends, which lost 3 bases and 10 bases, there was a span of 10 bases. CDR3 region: CSASEAGEQFF. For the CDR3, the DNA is TGCAGTGCTAGTGAAGCGGGCGAGCAGTTCTTC.

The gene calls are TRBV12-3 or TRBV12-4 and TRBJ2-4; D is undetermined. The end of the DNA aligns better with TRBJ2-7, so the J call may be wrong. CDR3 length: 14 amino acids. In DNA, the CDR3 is TGTGCCAGCAGTTTATTGGACGTTGGCTACGAGCAGTACTTC. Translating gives CASSLLDVGYEQYF.

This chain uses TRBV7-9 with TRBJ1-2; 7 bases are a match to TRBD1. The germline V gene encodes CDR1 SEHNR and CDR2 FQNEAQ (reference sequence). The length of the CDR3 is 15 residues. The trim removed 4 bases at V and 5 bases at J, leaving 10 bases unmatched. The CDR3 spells CASSSKDRQQYGYTF. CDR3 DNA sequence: TGTGCCAGCAGCTCGAAGGACAGGCAGCAATATGGCTACACCTTC.

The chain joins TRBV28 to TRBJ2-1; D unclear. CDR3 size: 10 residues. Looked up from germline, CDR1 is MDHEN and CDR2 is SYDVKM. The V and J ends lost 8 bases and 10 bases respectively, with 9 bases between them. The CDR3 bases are TGTGCCAGCCTAGGTTTGGAGCAGTTCTTC. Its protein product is CASLGLEQFF.

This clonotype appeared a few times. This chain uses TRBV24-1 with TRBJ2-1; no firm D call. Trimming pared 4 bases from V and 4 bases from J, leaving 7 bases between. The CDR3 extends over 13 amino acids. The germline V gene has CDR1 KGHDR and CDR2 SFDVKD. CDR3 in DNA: TGTGCCACCAGTGAAACGGATTACAATGAGCAGTTCTTC. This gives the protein CATSETDYNEQFF.

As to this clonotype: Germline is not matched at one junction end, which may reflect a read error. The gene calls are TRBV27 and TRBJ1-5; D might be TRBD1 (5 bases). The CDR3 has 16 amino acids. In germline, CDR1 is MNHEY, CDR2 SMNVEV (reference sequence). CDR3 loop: CASGFDRGGGNQPQHF. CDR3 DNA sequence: TGTGCCAGCGGTTTCGACAGAGGAGGTGGCAATCAGCCCCAGCATTTT.

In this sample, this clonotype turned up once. CDR3 sequence: CASSFGSLAGGQETQYF. As DNA, the CDR3 is TGTGCCAGCAGCTTCGGGAGCCTAGCGGGGGGCCAAGAGACCCAGTACTTC. This chain connects TRBV13 to TRBJ2-7; 11 nucleotides align to TRBD2. The J call may be mistaken, given a closer DNA end match to TRBJ2-5. This CDR3 region has 17 residues. Germline CDR1 reads PRHDT; CDR2 reads FYEKMQ (reference sequence).

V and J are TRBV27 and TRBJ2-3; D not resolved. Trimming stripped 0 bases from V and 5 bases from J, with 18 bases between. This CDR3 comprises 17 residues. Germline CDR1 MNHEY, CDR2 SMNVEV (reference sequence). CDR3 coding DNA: TGTGCCAGCAGTTTATCAGCAATGCGGATGGGCGAAGATACGCAGTATTTT. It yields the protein CASSLSAMRMGEDTQYF.

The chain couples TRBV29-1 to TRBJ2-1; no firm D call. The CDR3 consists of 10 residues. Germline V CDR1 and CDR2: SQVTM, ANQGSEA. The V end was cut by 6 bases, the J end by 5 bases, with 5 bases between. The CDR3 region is CSVTHNEQFF. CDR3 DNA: TGCAGCGTGACACACAATGAGCAGTTCTTC.

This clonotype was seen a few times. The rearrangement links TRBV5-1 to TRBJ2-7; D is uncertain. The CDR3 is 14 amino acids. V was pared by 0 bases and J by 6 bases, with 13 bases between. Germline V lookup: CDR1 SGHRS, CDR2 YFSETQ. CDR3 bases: TGCGCCAGCAGCTTGGGCCTCATGGGCTCCGAGCAGTACTTC. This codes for CASSLGLMGSEQYF.

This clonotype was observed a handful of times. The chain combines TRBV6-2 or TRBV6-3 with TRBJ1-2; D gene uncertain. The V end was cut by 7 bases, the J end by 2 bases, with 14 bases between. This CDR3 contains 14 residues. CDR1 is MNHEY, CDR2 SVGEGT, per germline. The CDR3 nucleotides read TGTGCCAGCACTCGGACTCCTGAGAACTATGGCTACACCTTC. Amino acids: CASTRTPENYGYTF.

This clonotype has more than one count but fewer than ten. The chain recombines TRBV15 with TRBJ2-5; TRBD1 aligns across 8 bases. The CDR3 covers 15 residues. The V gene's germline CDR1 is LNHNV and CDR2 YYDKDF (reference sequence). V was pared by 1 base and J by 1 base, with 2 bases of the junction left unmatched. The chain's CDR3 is CATSRAGTGQETQYF. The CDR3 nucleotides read TGTGCCACCAGCAGAGCTGGGACAGGCCAAGAGACCCAGTACTTC.

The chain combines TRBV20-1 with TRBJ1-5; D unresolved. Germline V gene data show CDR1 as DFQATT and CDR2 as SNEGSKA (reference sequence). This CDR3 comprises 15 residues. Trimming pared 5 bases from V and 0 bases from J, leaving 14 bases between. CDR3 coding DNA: TGCAGTGCTCCCCCTCCGCACAATAGCAATCAGCCCCAGCATTTT. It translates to CSAPPPHNSNQPQHF.

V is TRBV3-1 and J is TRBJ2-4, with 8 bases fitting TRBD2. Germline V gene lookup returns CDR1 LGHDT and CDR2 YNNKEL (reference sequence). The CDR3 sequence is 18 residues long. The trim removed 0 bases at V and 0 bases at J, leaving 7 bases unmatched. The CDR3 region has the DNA TGTGCCAGCAGCCAAGATTATAGCGGGGACCTAGCCAAAAACATTCAGTACTTC. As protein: CASSQDYSGDLAKNIQYF.

CDR3 bases: TGTGCCAGCAGTTTCACAGGGGATTCCTACGAGCAGTACTTC. It specifies CASSFTGDSYEQYF. J is TRBJ2-7 and V is TRBV6-2 or TRBV6-3; TRBD1 matches 7 bases. V was pared by 4 bases and J by 1 base, with 4 bases of the junction left unmatched. The CDR3 spans 14 residues. Germline CDR1 is MNHEY and CDR2 is SVGEGT.

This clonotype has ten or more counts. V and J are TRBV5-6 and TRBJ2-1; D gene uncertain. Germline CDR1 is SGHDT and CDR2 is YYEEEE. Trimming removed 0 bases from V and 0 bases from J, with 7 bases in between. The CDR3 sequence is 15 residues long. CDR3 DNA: TGTGCCAGCAGCTTGGGCTGGAGCTCCTACAATGAGCAGTTCTTC. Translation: CASSLGWSSYNEQFF.

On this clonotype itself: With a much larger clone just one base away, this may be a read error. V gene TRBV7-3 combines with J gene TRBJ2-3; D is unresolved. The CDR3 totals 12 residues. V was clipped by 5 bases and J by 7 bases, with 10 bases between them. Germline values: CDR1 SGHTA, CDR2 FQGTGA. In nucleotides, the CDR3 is TGTGCCAGCAGCCCCCGATTGAATACGCAGTATTTT. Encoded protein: CASSPRLNTQYF.

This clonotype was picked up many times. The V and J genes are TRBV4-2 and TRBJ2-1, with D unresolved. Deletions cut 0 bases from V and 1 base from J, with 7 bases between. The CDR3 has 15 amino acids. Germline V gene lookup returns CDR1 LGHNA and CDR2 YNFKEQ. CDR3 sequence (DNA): TGTGCCAGCAGCCAAGATTTGGGTTCCTACAATGAGCAGTTCTTC. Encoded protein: CASSQDLGSYNEQFF.

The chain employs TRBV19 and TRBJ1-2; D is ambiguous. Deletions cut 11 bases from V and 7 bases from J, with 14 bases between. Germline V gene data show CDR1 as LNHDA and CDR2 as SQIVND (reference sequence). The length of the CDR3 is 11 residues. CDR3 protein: CAVPFGGGYTF. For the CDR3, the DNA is TGTGCCGTACCTTTTGGCGGTGGCTACACCTTC.

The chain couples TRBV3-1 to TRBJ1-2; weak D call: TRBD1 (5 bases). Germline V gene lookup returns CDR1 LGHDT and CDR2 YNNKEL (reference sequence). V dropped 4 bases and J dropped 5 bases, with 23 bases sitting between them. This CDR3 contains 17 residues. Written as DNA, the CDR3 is TGTGCCAGCAGCCTTAGGGCAGGGACTTGGGACCCATATGGCTACACCTTC. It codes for CASSLRAGTWDPYGYTF.

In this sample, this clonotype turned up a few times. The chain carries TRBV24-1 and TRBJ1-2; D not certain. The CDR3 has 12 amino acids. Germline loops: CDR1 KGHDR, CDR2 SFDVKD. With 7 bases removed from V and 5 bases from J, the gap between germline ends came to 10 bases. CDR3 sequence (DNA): TGTGCCACCAGCGAATTGGGGTATGGCTACACCTTC. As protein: CATSELGYGYTF.

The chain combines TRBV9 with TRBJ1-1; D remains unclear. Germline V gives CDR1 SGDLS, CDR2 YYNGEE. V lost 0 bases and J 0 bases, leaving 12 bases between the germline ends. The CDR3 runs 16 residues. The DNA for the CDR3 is TGTGCCAGCAGCGTAGGGTCCGACCTTATGAACACTGAAGCTTTCTTT. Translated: CASSVGSDLMNTEAFF.

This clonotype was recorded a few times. The CDR3 sequence is CSARDGPANTEAFF. The DNA of the CDR3 is TGCAGTGCTAGAGATGGTCCCGCGAACACTGAAGCTTTCTTT. This chain links TRBV20-1 with TRBJ1-1; the D is unclear. This CDR3 contains 14 residues. Germline loops: CDR1 DFQATT, CDR2 SNEGSKA (reference sequence). Trimming cost V 0 bases and J 1 base, with 9 bases left between them.

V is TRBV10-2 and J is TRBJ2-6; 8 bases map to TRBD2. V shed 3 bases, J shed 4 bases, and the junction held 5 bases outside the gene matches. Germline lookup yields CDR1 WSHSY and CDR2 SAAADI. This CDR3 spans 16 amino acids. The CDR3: CASSDGGGFGANVLTF. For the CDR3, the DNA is TGCGCCAGCAGTGACGGGGGGGGCTTCGGGGCCAACGTCCTGACTTTC.